The 16 T cell receptor beta chains given below trace back to one sample, sequenced in a study of cytomegalovirus exposure and HLA in healthy donors. The PCR had 60 Vbeta and 13 Jbeta primers. Repertoires were generated with immunoSEQ multiplex PCR, while TCRdb's copy carries only in-frame clones and drops some. The sample consists of over 85,000 clones, around four fifths of them appearing once. Sequences were obtained from PBMCs. These TCRs come from a woman aged 55 to 70 in good health and CMV-seropositive.

Here the CDR3 reads CAISEQGVLSPLHF. CDR3 nucleotides: TGTGCCATCAGTGAACAGGGGGTGCTTTCACCCCTCCACTTT. The gene calls are TRBV10-3 and TRBJ1-6; 8 nucleotides align to TRBD1. The CDR3 runs to 14 residues. Germline V gene sequence: CDR1 ENHRY, CDR2 SYGVKD. V was pared by 3 bases and J by 9 bases, with 4 bases of the junction left unmatched.

The chain uses TRBV19 and TRBJ1-4, with D possibly TRBD1 on 6 matching bases. Trimming stripped 4 bases from V and 8 bases from J, with 14 bases between. The CDR3 is 14 amino acids. CDR1 and CDR2 (germline): LNHDA, SQIVND (reference sequence). CDR3: CASSKQGGSEKLFF. CDR3 in DNA: TGTGCCAGTAGTAAACAGGGTGGAAGCGAAAAACTGTTTTTT.

The V gene is TRBV27, the J gene TRBJ2-1, with D possibly being TRBD2 (6 bases). The CDR3 has 15 residues. CDR1 MNHEY and CDR2 SMNVEV come from the germline V gene (reference sequence). With 0 bases removed from V and 0 bases from J, the gap between germline ends came to 6 bases. This CDR3 reads CASSLSGGSYNEQFF. The CDR3 nucleotides read TGTGCCAGCAGTTTATCGGGAGGCTCCTACAATGAGCAGTTCTTC.

The gene calls are TRBV7-7 and TRBJ2-2, with a tentative D call TRBD1 (5 bases). V was shortened by 2 bases and J by 0 bases, with 22 bases between the two germline ends. Germline V CDR1 and CDR2: SSHAT, FNYEAQ (reference sequence). The CDR3 consists of 20 residues. The CDR3 spells CASSLPTAAKGQTNTGELFF. DNA for the CDR3: TGTGCCAGCAGCTTACCGACAGCCGCTAAGGGTCAAACGAACACCGGGGAGCTGTTTTTT. The whole variable domain, filled in from reference TRBV7-7 and TRBJ2-2, reads GAGVSQSPRYKVTKRGQDVTLRCDPISSHATLYWYQQALGQGPEFLTYFNYEAQPDKSGLPSDRFSAERPEGSISTLTIQRTEQRDSAMYRCASSLPTAAKGQTNTGELFFGEGSRLTVL.

This chain connects TRBV2 to TRBJ1-5; maybe TRBD1 (5 bases). V shed 2 bases and J shed 3 bases, with 8 bases lying between them. Per the germline V gene, CDR1 is SNHLY and CDR2 is FYNNEI. The CDR3 sequence is 14 residues long. CDR3 amino acids: CASSEQGLNQPQHF. Here the CDR3 DNA reads TGTGCCAGCAGTGAACAGGGTCTCAATCAGCCCCAGCATTTT.

The rearrangement joins TRBV4-1 to TRBJ2-7; 8 bases line up with TRBD2. This CDR3 has 20 residues. Germline V gene lookup returns CDR1 MGHRA and CDR2 YSYEKL. V was clipped by 2 bases and J by 3 bases; unmatched bases: 21. The CDR3 region has the DNA TGCGCCAGCAGCCAAAGGACCTTACAACCCGTAGCGGGACTGGGCTACGAGCAGTACTTC. It encodes CASSQRTLQPVAGLGYEQYF.

This clone was detected only a few times. The V gene is TRBV19, the J gene TRBJ2-1; TRBD2 matches 7 bases. The germline V gene has CDR1 LNHDA and CDR2 SQIVND (reference sequence). The CDR3 runs 16 residues. V gave up 1 base and J gave up 9 bases; unmatched junction bases: 12. CDR3 sequence reads: CASSIARVIAGSEQFF. The CDR3 DNA follows: TGTGCCAGTAGTATAGCCCGTGTGATAGCGGGTAGTGAGCAGTTCTTC.

CDR3 in DNA: TGTGCCAGCAGCGGACACCCATTGGAGGCTTTCTTT. Protein product: CASSGHPLEAFF. The rearrangement uses TRBV7-2 and TRBJ1-1, with TRBD1 as a possible D gene (5 bases). The CDR3 runs 12 residues. CDR1 and CDR2 from the germline V gene are SGHTA and FQGNSA. Trimming pared 5 bases from V and 11 bases from J, leaving 15 bases between.

V gene TRBV4-1 combines with J gene TRBJ1-4; tentative D call: TRBD1 (6 bases). The V and J ends lost 5 bases and 3 bases respectively, with 16 bases between them. The CDR3 has 16 residues. Germline V gene sequence: CDR1 MGHRA, CDR2 YSYEKL. CDR3 DNA: TGCGCCAGCAGCAACGAAAACAGGGTTCCTAATGAAAAACTGTTTTTT. Its translation: CASSNENRVPNEKLFF.

CDR3 region: CASSPDGQNSPLHF. The DNA for the CDR3 is TGTGCCAGCTCACCCGACGGACAAAATTCACCCCTCCACTTT. The chain is built from TRBV18 and TRBJ1-6, with D possibly TRBD1 on 5 matching bases. Germline V gene data show CDR1 as KGHSH and CDR2 as LQKENI. Trimming cost V 3 bases and J 7 bases, with 10 bases left between them. CDR3 length equals 14 residues.

This sequence joins TRBV10-3 and TRBJ1-1; perhaps TRBD1 as D (6 bases). Looked up from germline, CDR1 is ENHRY and CDR2 is SYGVKD. The ends were cut back, 5 bases at V and 7 bases at J, with 11 bases in the middle. The CDR3 spans 12 residues. CDR3 sequence (DNA): TGTGCCATCAGTAAAGGACAGATTGAAGCTTTCTTT. It specifies CAISKGQIEAFF.

The chain recombines TRBV7-2 with TRBJ2-7, with 12 bases that match TRBD2. The germline CDR1 and CDR2 sequences are SGHTA and FQGNSA. After removal of 7 bases from V and 4 bases from J, the junction contained 2 bases not matched to a gene. The CDR3 covers 13 residues. The CDR3 spells CASNLAGGYEQYF. The DNA for the CDR3 is TGTGCCAGCAATCTAGCGGGAGGGTACGAGCAGTACTTC.

The genes are TRBV11-2 and TRBJ1-2; D unresolved. The CDR3 runs to 15 residues. Germline V gives CDR1 SGHAT, CDR2 FQNNGV. V was pared by 2 bases and J by 7 bases, with 17 bases between. CDR3 region: CASSLLSNPGPGYTF. The CDR3 coding sequence is TGTGCCAGCAGCTTATTATCAAACCCTGGGCCTGGCTACACCTTC.

For the CDR3, the DNA is TGCAGCGTGGGACAGGGTTTACGCACTGAAGCTTTCTTT. It is translated as CSVGQGLRTEAFF. This chain links TRBV29-1 with TRBJ1-1, with 9 bases aligning to TRBD1. The CDR3 has 13 residues. Germline V gene data show CDR1 as SQVTM and CDR2 as ANQGSEA. V shed 6 bases and J 4 bases; nucleotides not matched to a gene: 6.

The CDR3 DNA is TGTGCCAGCAGCCAAATCTGGAGCGGGAGGAGAGAGCAGTACTTC. Amino acids: CASSQIWSGRREQYF. The V and J genes are TRBV14 and TRBJ2-7, with TRBD2 identical over 9 bases. Germline V CDR1 and CDR2: SGHDN, FVKESK. V dropped 2 bases and J dropped 7; count of bases not matched to a gene: 9. This CDR3 comprises 15 residues.

The chain has TRBV6-1 and TRBJ2-5; 7 nucleotides align to TRBD1. Looked up from germline, CDR1 is MNHNS and CDR2 is SASEGT. V lost 6 bases, J lost 7 bases, and 8 bases stayed unmatched. The CDR3 covers 13 residues. CDR3 in DNA: TGTGCCAGCAGCCGCCAGGGGGAATGGACCCAGTACTTC. This codes for CASSRQGEWTQYF.